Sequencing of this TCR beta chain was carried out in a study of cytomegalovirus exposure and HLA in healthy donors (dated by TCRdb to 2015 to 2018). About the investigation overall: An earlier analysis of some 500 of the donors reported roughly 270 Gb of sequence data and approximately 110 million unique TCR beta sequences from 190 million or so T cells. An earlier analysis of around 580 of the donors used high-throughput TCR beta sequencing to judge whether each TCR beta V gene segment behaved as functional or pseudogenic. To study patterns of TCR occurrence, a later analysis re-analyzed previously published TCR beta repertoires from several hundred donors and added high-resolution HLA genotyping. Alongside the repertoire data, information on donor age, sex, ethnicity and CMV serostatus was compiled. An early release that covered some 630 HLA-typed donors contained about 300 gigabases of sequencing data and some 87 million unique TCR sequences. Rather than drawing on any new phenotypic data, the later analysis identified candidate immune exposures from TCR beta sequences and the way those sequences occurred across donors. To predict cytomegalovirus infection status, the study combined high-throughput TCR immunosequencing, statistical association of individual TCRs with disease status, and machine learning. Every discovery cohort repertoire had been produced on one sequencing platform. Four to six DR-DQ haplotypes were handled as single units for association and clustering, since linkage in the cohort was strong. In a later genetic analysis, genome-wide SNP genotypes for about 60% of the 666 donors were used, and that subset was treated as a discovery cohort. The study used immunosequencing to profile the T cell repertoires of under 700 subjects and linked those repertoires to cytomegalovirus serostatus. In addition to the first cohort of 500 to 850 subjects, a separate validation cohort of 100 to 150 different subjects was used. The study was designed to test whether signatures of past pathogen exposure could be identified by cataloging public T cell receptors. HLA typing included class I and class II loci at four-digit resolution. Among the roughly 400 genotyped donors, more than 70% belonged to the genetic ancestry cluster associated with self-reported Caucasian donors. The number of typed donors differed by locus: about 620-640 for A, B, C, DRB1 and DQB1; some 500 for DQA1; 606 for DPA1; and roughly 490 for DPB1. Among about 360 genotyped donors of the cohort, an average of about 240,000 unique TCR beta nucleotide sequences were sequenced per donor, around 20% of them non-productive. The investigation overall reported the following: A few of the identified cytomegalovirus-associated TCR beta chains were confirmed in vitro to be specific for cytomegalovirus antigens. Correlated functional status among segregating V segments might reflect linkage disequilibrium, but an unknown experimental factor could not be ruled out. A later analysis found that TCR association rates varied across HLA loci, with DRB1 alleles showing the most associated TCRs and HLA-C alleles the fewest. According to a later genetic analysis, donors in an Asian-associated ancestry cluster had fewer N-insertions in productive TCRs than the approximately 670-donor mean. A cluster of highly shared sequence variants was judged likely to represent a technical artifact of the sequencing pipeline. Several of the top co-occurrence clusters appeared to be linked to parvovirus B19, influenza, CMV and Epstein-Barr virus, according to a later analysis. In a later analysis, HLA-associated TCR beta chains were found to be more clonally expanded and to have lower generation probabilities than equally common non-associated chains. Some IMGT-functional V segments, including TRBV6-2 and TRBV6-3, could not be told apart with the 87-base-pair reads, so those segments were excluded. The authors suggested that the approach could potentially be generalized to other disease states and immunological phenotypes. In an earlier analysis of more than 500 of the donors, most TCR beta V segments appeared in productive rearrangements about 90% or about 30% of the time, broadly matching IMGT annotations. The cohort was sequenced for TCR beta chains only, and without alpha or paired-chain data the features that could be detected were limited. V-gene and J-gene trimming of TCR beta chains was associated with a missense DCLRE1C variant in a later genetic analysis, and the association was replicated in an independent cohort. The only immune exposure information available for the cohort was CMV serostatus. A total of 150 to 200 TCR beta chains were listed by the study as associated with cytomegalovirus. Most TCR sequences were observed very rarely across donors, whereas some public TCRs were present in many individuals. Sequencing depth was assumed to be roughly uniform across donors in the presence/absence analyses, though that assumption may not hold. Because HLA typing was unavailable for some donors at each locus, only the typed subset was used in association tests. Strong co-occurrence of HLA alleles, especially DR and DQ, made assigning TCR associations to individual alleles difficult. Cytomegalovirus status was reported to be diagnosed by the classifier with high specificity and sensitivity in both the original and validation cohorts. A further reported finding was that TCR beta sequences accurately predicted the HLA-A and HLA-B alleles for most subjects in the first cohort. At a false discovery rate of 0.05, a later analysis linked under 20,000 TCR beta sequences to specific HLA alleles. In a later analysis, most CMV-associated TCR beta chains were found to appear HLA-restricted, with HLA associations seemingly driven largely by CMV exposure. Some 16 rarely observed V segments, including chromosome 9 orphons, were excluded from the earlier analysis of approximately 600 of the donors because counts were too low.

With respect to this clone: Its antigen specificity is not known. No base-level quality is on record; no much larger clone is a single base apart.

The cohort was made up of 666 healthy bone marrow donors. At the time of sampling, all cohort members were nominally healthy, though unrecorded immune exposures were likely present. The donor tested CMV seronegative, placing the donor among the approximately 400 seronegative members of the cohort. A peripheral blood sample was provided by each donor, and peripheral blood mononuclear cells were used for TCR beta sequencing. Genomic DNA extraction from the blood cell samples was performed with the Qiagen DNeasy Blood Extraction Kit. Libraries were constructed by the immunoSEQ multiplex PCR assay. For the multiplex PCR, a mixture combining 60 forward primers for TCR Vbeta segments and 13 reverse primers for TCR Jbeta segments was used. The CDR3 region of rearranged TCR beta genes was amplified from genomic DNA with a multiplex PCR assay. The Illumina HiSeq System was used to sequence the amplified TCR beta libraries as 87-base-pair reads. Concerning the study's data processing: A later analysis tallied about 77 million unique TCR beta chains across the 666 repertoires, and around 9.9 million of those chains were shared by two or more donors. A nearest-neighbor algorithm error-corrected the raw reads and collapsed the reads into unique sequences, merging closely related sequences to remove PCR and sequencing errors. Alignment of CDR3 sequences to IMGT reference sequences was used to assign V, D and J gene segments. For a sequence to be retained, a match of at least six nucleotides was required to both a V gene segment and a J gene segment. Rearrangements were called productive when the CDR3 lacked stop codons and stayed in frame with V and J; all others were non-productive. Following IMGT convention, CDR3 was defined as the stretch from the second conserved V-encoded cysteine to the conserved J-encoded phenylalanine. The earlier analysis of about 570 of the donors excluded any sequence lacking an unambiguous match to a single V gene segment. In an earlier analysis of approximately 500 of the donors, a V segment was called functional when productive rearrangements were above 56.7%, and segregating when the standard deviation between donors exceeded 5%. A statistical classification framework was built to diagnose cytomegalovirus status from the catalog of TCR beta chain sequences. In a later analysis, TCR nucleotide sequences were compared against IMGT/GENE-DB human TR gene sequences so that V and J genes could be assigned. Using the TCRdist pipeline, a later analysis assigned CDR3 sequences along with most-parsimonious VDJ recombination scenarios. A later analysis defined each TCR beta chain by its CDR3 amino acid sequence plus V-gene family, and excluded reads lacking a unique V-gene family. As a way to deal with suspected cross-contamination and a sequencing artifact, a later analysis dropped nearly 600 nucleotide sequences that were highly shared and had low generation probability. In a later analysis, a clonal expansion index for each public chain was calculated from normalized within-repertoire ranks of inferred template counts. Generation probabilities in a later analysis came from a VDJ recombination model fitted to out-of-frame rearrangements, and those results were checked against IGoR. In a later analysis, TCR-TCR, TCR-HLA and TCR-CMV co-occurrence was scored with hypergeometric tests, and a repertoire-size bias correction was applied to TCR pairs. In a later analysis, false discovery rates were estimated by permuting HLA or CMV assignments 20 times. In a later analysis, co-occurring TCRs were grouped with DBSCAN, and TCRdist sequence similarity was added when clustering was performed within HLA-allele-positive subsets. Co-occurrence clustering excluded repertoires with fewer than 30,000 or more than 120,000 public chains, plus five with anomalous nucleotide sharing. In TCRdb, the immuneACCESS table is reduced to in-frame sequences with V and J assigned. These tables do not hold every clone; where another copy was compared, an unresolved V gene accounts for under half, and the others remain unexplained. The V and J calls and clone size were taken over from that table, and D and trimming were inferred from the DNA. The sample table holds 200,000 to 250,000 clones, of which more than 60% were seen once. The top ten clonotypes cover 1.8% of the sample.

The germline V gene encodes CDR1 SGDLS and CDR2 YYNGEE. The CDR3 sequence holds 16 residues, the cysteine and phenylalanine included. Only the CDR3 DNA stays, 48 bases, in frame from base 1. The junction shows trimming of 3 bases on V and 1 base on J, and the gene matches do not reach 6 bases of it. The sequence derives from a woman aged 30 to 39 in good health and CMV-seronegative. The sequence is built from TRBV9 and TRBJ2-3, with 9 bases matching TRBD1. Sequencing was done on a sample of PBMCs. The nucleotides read TGTGCCAGCAGCGGATCCGGGACAGGGCGCACAGATACGCAGTATTTT. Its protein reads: CASSGSGTGRTDTQYF.